These T cell receptor beta chains were read from a single sample in a study of T cell repertoires in cytomegalovirus infection. MiXCR, run by TCRdb on the reads, gives a single entry per CDR3 protein. This sample has around 280,000 distinct CDR3 sequences, with roughly 13% found just once. Material: PBMCs. All receptors come from a human donor in good health (CMV status not recorded). Some clones in this sample may be carry-over from other donors' samples. CDR3s include the opening cysteine and the closing phenylalanine or tryptophan. D genes are given only for firm matches. Not every row has a clone size; where given, it reads once, few, many or a size class.

clone_size	j_call	v_call	d_call	cdr3_nt	cdr3_aa
-	TRBJ2-7	TRBV7-6	TRBD2	TGTGCCAGCAGCTTCGGGACTAGCGCCTACGAGCAGTACTTC	CASSFGTSAYEQYF
-	TRBJ2-3	TRBV29-1	-	TGCAGCGTTGAGTCTGTCGGACCTGTGGATACGCAGTATTTT	CSVESVGPVDTQYF
-	TRBJ1-4	TRBV6-2/TRBV6-3	-	TGTGCCAGCAGTTCTCACGGAGCAACTAATGAAAAACTGTTTTTT	CASSSHGATNEKLFF
few	TRBJ1-4	TRBV6-2/TRBV6-3	-	TGTGCCAGCAGTTACTTTGACAGGAGCCACCAAGGGGTATGGGAAAAACTGTTTTTT	CASSYFDRSHQGVWEKLFF
-	TRBJ2-7	TRBV20-1	-	TGCAGTGCCAGGTATCCGGGCGACTACGAGCAGTACTTC	CSARYPGDYEQYF
many	TRBJ2-3	TRBV6-5	-	TGTGCCAGCAGTTATGGATCGGGATCCCTCACAGATACGCAGTATTTT	CASSYGSGSLTDTQYF
many	TRBJ2-1	TRBV7-3	-	TGTGCCAGCGGGGCGGGCGCCAGGAGTAATGAGCAGTTCTTC	CASGAGARSNEQFF
many	TRBJ2-1	TRBV7-3	-	TGTGCCAGCAGCTGGACTATCTACAATGAGCAGTTCTTC	CASSWTIYNEQFF
-	TRBJ1-5	TRBV6-5	TRBD1	TGTGCCAGCAGTTACCGATACAGGGGAGGAAATCAGCCCCAGCATTTT	CASSYRYRGGNQPQHF
-	TRBJ2-1	TRBV27	-	TGTGCCAGCAGCCCCCTACCTCCGGGGAGTCTGTTCGATGAGCAGTTCTTC	CASSPLPPGSLFDEQFF